What follows are 30 T cell receptor beta chains derived from one specimen sequenced in a study of T cells after yellow fever vaccination (dated by TCRdb to the late 2010s). Per the publication, the treatment or condition label means: live attenuated yellow fever vaccine strain. The method behind the library was 5' RACE. The sequencer was an Illumina NovaSeq 6000. The raw public data were reprocessed by TCRdb itself: fastp quality trimming at Q25, MiXCR clonotype calling, in-frame beta chains only. One record per CDR3 amino acid sequence lists the most common genes and DNA. The sample table contains hundreds of thousands of distinct CDR3 sequences; only one count was recorded for 18% of them. Of the sample, around 17% falls within the top ten clones. This specimen was PBMCs, taken before the yellow fever booster vaccination. The receptors derive from a man between 18 and 35 years old who received the YFV17D yellow fever vaccine.

The rearrangement links TRBV10-3 to TRBJ2-1; perhaps TRBD2 as D (6 bases). V dropped 11 bases and J dropped 9 bases, with 14 bases sitting between them. The germline gives CDR1 ENHRY, CDR2 SYGVKD. The CDR3 covers 11 residues. DNA of the CDR3: TGTGCCGTTGAGACGGGGGTTGAGCAGTTCTTC. Translated, it gives CAVETGVEQFF.

This clonotype came up many times. This chain joins TRBV4-1 and TRBJ2-3, with D tentatively TRBD1 or TRBD2 (6 bases each). Trimming removed 0 bases from V and 5 bases from J, with 12 bases in between. The CDR3 has 15 residues. Germline V gene sequence: CDR1 MGHRA, CDR2 YSYEKL. The CDR3 region has the DNA TGCGCCAGCAGCCAAGATGGAGGGGGAGGAGATACGCAGTATTTT. It translates to CASSQDGGGGDTQYF.

CDR3 sequence (DNA): TGTGCCAGCTCACCTTTAGCGGGGGGCGTGGATGAGCAGTTCTTC. Protein: CASSPLAGGVDEQFF. The V gene is TRBV18, the J gene TRBJ2-1; the match to TRBD2 covers 10 bases. Germline V gives CDR1 KGHSH, CDR2 LQKENI. With 3 bases clipped from V and 8 bases from J, the junction kept 7 bases outside the gene matches. CDR3 length: 15 amino acids. Using reference TRBV18 and TRBJ2-1 for the parts outside the CDR3, the full variable domain is NAGVMQNPRHLVRRRGQEARLRCSPMKGHSHVYWYRQLPEEGLKFMVYLQKENIIDESGMPKERFSAEFPKEGPSILRIQQVVRGDSAAYFCASSPLAGGVDEQFFGPGTRLTVL.

This clonotype has only a few counts. The chain joins TRBV20-1 to TRBJ2-2; 8 positions agree with TRBD1. The CDR3 is 14 residues long. Germline CDR1 and CDR2: DFQATT and SNEGSKA (reference sequence). Trimming removed 6 bases from V and 1 base from J; junction bases left unmatched: 4. The CDR3 nucleotides are TGCAGTGCAACCGGGACAGGGAACACCGGGGAGCTGTTTTTT. Residues: CSATGTGNTGELFF.

The J gene is TRBJ2-5, the V gene TRBV6-2 or TRBV6-3; D is possibly TRBD1 or TRBD2 (7 bases each). CDR1 and CDR2 from the germline V gene are MNHEY and SVGEGT. This CDR3 spans 11 amino acids. CDR3 DNA sequence: TGTTGGGAGGGGGCGAAGGAGACCCAGTACTTC. This gives the protein CWEGAKETQYF.

This clonotype has more than one count but fewer than ten. The CDR3 DNA reads TGTGCCAGCAGCCCTTGGGTAGAAGATACGCAGTATTTT. It is translated as CASSPWVEDTQYF. The chain links TRBV7-9 to TRBJ2-3, with unresolved D. The CDR3 consists of 13 residues. V was clipped by 5 bases and J by 5 bases, with 11 bases between them. The germline V gene has CDR1 SEHNR and CDR2 FQNEAQ (reference sequence).

V usage is TRBV11-2 and J usage is TRBJ2-5; D is perhaps TRBD2 (6 bases). This CDR3 spans 14 amino acids. CDR1 SGHAT and CDR2 FQNNGV come from the germline V gene. V shed 5 bases and J shed 5 bases, with 15 bases lying between them. DNA for the CDR3: TGTGCCAGCAGCCCCGAGACTAGGCGGGAGACCCAGTACTTC. Encoded protein: CASSPETRRETQYF.

The genes are TRBV20-1 and TRBJ2-7; tentative D call: TRBD1 (6 bases). The CDR3 totals 14 residues. Trimming stripped 0 bases from V and 0 bases from J, with 9 bases between. Per germline, CDR1 DFQATT and CDR2 SNEGSKA (reference sequence). In DNA form, the CDR3 reads TGCAGTGCTAGAGAGGTGGGGGCCTCCTACGAGCAGTACTTC. This sequence encodes CSAREVGASYEQYF.

This chain connects TRBV5-1 to TRBJ1-2, with unresolved D. Germline V gives CDR1 SGHRS, CDR2 YFSETQ. The CDR3 is 16 residues long. Trimming left V 0 bases short and J 0 bases short, with 12 bases between. The CDR3: CASSLVSGPTNYGYTF. The CDR3 nucleotides are TGCGCCAGCAGCTTGGTTTCCGGGCCGACTAACTATGGCTACACCTTC.

The chain carries TRBV4-3 and TRBJ1-4; D gene ambiguous. The CDR3 is made up of 14 amino acids. Germline CDR1 LGHNA, CDR2 YSLEER. The germline V and J ends were trimmed by 1 base and 6 bases, with 9 bases remaining between them. CDR3 loop: CASSQGPLHEKLFF. The CDR3 DNA sequence: TGCGCCAGCAGCCAAGGACCCTTGCATGAAAAACTGTTTTTT.

The chain has TRBV7-6 and TRBJ2-5; 7 bases agree with TRBD2. Germline V CDR1 and CDR2: SGHVS, FNYEAQ. The V gene end was trimmed by 7 bases and the J gene end by 5 bases; junction bases not matched to a gene: 4. The CDR3 loop spans 12 amino acids. The CDR3 DNA is TGTGCCAGCACCCGACTAGCCGAGACCCAGTACTTC. Its translation is CASTRLAETQYF.

This clonotype was found a few times. CDR3 residues: CASSQGLASFTDTQYF. The CDR3 bases are TGCGCCAGCAGCCAGGGGCTAGCGAGCTTCACAGATACGCAGTATTTT. The chain recombines TRBV4-1 with TRBJ2-3; maybe TRBD2 (6 bases). CDR1 is MGHRA, CDR2 YSYEKL, per germline. V lost 3 bases and J 2 bases, leaving 15 bases between the germline ends. The CDR3 has 16 residues.

The gene calls are TRBV29-1 and TRBJ2-3; 10 bases line up with TRBD2. The ends lost 3 bases at V and 3 bases at J; junction bases unmatched: 9. This CDR3 has 16 amino acids. Germline CDR1 is SQVTM and CDR2 is ANQGSEA. The CDR3 DNA reads TGCAGCGTTGACGGGACTAGCGTAAGGATAACAGATACGCAGTATTTT. It is translated as CSVDGTSVRITDTQYF.

This clonotype was detected many times. The J gene is TRBJ2-5, the V gene TRBV7-3; 11 bases line up with TRBD1. Germline CDR1 SGHTA, CDR2 FQGTGA. V was pared by 5 bases and J by 5 bases, with 1 base of the junction left unmatched. The CDR3 runs to 13 residues. The CDR3 coding sequence is TGTGCCAGCAGCGGGACAGGGGGTGAGACCCAGTACTTC. Translation gives CASSGTGGETQYF. Variable domain in full (rest from reference TRBV7-3 and TRBJ2-5): GAGVSQTPSNKVTEKGKYVELRCDPISGHTALYWYRQSLGQGPEFLIYFQGTGAADDSGLPNDRFFAVRPEGSVSTLKIQRTERGDSAVYLCASSGTGGETQYFGPGTRLLVL.

The chain joins TRBV5-6 to TRBJ2-3; D tentatively fits TRBD1 or TRBD2 (5 bases each). This CDR3 has 15 residues. Germline CDR1 SGHDT, CDR2 YYEEEE. Trimming took off 3 bases at V and 0 bases at J, with 11 bases between the two ends. CDR3 DNA: TGTGCCAGCAGCTGGGGACCGACTAGCACAGATACGCAGTATTTT. It specifies CASSWGPTSTDTQYF.

The genes are TRBV2 and TRBJ2-6, with D maybe TRBD2 (5 bases). The CDR3 is made up of 13 amino acids. Looked up from germline, CDR1 is SNHLY and CDR2 is FYNNEI. Trimming shortened V by 7 bases and J by 2 bases, and 6 bases separated the two germline ends. The CDR3 DNA follows: TGTGCCAGCAAGGAGGCTGGGGCCAACGTCCTGACTTTC. Translated, it gives CASKEAGANVLTF.

This sequence joins TRBV20-1 and TRBJ1-1; D is unresolved. V was trimmed by 3 bases and J by 7 bases, leaving 9 bases between them. The CDR3 has 11 amino acids. The V gene's germline CDR1 is DFQATT and CDR2 SNEGSKA (reference sequence). Written as DNA, the CDR3 is TGCAGTGCTAGGTCGTGGGTTGAAGCTTTCTTT. The encoded protein is CSARSWVEAFF.

This chain uses TRBV7-8 with TRBJ1-6; 8 nucleotides agree with TRBD1. The length of the CDR3 is 15 residues. The germline V gene has CDR1 SGHVS and CDR2 FQNEAQ. The J segment lost 7 bases and the V segment lost 5 bases, leaving 7 bases of the junction unmatched. CDR3 in amino acids: CASSGFDRGNSPLHF. The CDR3 region has the DNA TGTGCCAGCAGCGGGTTCGACAGGGGAAATTCACCCCTCCACTTT.

A few counts support this clonotype. This rearrangement joins TRBV6-6 to TRBJ2-3; 7 bases agree with TRBD2. Trimming took 2 bases from V and 5 from J; bases not matched to a gene: 1. Germline-derived CDR1 and CDR2 are MNHNY and SVGAGI (reference sequence). CDR3 length equals 13 residues. The chain's CDR3 is CASSYREGDTQYF. CDR3 nucleotides: TGTGCCAGCAGTTACAGGGAGGGAGATACGCAGTATTTT.

This clonotype was counted a single time. For the CDR3, the DNA is TGTGCCAGCAAACCGGGAGAGGTTTCACCCCTCCACTTT. It translates to CASKPGEVSPLHF. The chain has TRBV2 and TRBJ1-6; no clear D gene. CDR3 length equals 13 residues. Germline CDR1 is SNHLY and CDR2 is FYNNEI. V lost 7 bases and J lost 9, with 13 bases in between. The whole variable domain, filled in from reference TRBV2 and TRBJ1-6, reads EPEVTQTPSHQVTQMGQEVILRCVPISNHLYFYWYRQILGQKVEFLVSFYNNEISEKSEIFDDQFSVERPDGSNFTLKIRSTKLEDSAMYFCASKPGEVSPLHFGNGTRLTVT.

This clonotype was seen a few times. The chain couples TRBV15 to TRBJ1-1; D uncertain. Between the trimmed V and J ends, which lost 0 bases and 0 bases, there was a span of 14 bases. From germline, CDR1 is LNHNV and CDR2 YYDKDF (reference sequence). The CDR3 spans 17 residues. The CDR3 region is CATSRDSRFPMNTEAFF. CDR3 in DNA: TGTGCCACCAGCAGAGATTCGAGGTTTCCTATGAACACTGAAGCTTTCTTT.

The rearrangement joins TRBV12-3 or TRBV12-4 to TRBJ2-2; D not resolved. Deletions cut 7 bases from V and 6 bases from J, with 12 bases between. The CDR3 loop spans 13 amino acids. The CDR3 nucleotides are TGTGCCAGCACCCTCAGTGGGTCCGGGGAGCTGTTTTTT. As protein: CASTLSGSGELFF.

The sample holds a few counts of this clonotype. The chain recombines TRBV7-2 with TRBJ2-3, with TRBD2 matching 8 bases. Germline CDR1 and CDR2: SGHTA and FQGNSA. The ends lost 5 bases at V and 0 bases at J; junction bases unmatched: 19. The CDR3 is 20 residues long. The CDR3 DNA is TGTGCCAGCAGCCTTCCTAGCGGGCTTTTAGGGAGACCTAGCACAGATACGCAGTATTTT. Translation: CASSLPSGLLGRPSTDTQYF.

This chain connects TRBV6-2 or TRBV6-3 to TRBJ1-1; tentative D call: TRBD1 (6 bases). Germline-derived CDR1 and CDR2 are MNHEY and SVGEGT. Trimming shortened V by 6 bases and J by 0 bases, and 14 bases separated the two germline ends. The CDR3 is 15 amino acids. CDR3 bases: TGTGCCAGCAGGGCCCACAGGGACATGAACACTGAAGCTTTCTTT. As protein: CASRAHRDMNTEAFF.

This clonotype has more than one count but fewer than ten. CDR3 nucleotides: TGTGCCAGCAGTTATGACAGGACCGGGGAGCTGTTTTTT. This translates into CASSYDRTGELFF. The chain is built from TRBV6-1 and TRBJ2-2; D may be TRBD1 (6 bases). CDR3 length: 13 residues. Trimming shortened V by 5 bases and J by 5 bases, and 9 bases separated the two germline ends. CDR1 and CDR2 (germline): MNHNS, SASEGT.

The V gene is TRBV5-5, the J gene TRBJ2-1; possible D gene TRBD1, 5 bases. This CDR3 region has 18 residues. V lost 0 bases and J lost 4, with 20 bases in between. Germline CDR1 and CDR2: SGHKS and YYEKEE (reference sequence). The CDR3 region is CASSLGIGAGRTYNEQFF. CDR3 bases: TGTGCCAGCAGCTTGGGAATAGGGGCAGGGCGGACGTACAATGAGCAGTTCTTC.

This clonotype was counted a few times. This rearrangement joins TRBV28 to TRBJ1-1, with D unresolved. The germline V and J ends were trimmed by 3 bases and 1 base, with 6 bases remaining between them. Germline V lookup: CDR1 MDHEN, CDR2 SYDVKM. The CDR3 spans 13 residues. CDR3 nucleotides: TGTGCCAGCAGTTTTACGAGGAACACTGAAGCTTTCTTT. It is translated as CASSFTRNTEAFF. The full variable domain, completed using reference TRBV28 and TRBJ1-1, is DVKVTQSSRYLVKRTGEKVFLECVQDMDHENMFWYRQDPGLGLRLIYFSYDVKMKEKGDIPEGYSVSREKKERFSLILESASTNQTSMYLCASSFTRNTEAFFGQGTRLTVV.

This clonotype was counted only a few times. This sequence joins TRBV7-2 and TRBJ1-1; TRBD1 might be the D (6 bases). This CDR3 is built from 15 residues. Germline V lookup: CDR1 SGHTA, CDR2 FQGNSA. V lost 4 bases and J 4 bases, leaving 16 bases between the germline ends. The CDR3 region is CASSSQGRRSTEAFF. In DNA form, the CDR3 reads TGTGCCAGCAGCTCCCAGGGGAGAAGAAGCACTGAAGCTTTCTTT.

The chain has TRBV19 and TRBJ2-3; TRBD2 agrees at 13 bases. The V and J ends lost 3 bases and 3 bases, in that order; junction bases with no gene match: 3. The CDR3 sequence is 16 residues long. Germline V gives CDR1 LNHDA, CDR2 SQIVND (reference sequence). CDR3 amino acids: CASSILTSGRTDTQYF. CDR3 nucleotide sequence: TGTGCCAGTAGTATCCTGACTAGCGGGAGGACAGATACGCAGTATTTT.

In this sample, this clonotype turned up a few times. The rearrangement uses TRBV12-3 or TRBV12-4 and TRBJ2-6; maybe TRBD1 (6 bases). V was cut by 8 bases and J by 2 bases, with 16 bases left in between. This CDR3 has 16 residues. CDR3 bases: TGTGCCAGCCTGGAACAGGGTGGCGCTGGGGCCAACGTCCTGACTTTC. The encoded protein is CASLEQGGAGANVLTF.